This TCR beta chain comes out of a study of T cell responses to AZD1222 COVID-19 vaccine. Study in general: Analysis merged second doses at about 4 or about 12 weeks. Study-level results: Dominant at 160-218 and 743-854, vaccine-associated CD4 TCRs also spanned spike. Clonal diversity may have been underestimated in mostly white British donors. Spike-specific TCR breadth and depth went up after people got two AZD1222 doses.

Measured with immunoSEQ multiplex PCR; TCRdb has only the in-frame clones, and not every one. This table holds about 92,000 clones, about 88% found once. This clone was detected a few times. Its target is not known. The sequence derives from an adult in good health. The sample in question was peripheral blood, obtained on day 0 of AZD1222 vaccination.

CDR3 in amino acids: CASSVEQINTEAFF. The CDR3 nucleotides are TGTGCCAGCAGCGTAGAACAGATAAACACTGAAGCTTTCTTT. The rearrangement uses TRBV9 and TRBJ1-1; D is undetermined. The CDR3 totals 14 residues. Germline V gene lookup returns CDR1 SGDLS and CDR2 YYNGEE. V was cut by 0 bases and J by 2 bases, with 8 bases left in between.